These T cell receptor beta chains were read from a single sample in a study of CD8+ T cells in alopecia areata. Clones were sequenced by immunoSEQ multiplex PCR, and TCRdb holds only the in-frame ones, with some missing. Among under 35,000 clones listed, roughly 80% were seen once. What was sequenced was NKG2D-low CD8+ T cells sorted from blood. These receptors were obtained from a human donor with alopecia areata. Both conserved end residues are part of each CDR3. A D gene is named only where the DNA matches it firmly. Expanded clones are given a class, and other clones once, few, many or no size at all.

j_call clone_size v_call d_call cdr3_nt cdr3_aa
TRBJ2-1 NA TRBV29-1 TRBD2 TGCAGCGGCCTAGCGGACTACAATGAGCAGTTCTTC CSGLADYNEQFF
TRBJ1-6 NA TRBV6-5 NA TGTGCCAGCAGGCTCGTGGAGGGAGGCCGATCACCCCTCCACTTT CASRLVEGGRSPLHF
TRBJ2-1 few TRBV7-9 TRBD1 TGTGCCAGCAGCTTAGAACAGGGGTGGAACAATGAGCAGTTCTTC CASSLEQGWNNEQFF
TRBJ2-1 NA TRBV4-2 NA TGTGCCAGCAGCCTCTGGGACTCCCTCGGGGGCAATGAGCAGTTCTTC CASSLWDSLGGNEQFF
TRBJ2-1 NA TRBV27 TRBD2 TGTGCCAGCAGTTCCAGCGGGGGCTCCTACAATGAGCAGTTCTTC CASSSSGGSYNEQFF
TRBJ1-2 NA TRBV27 TRBD1 TGTGCCAGCAGTACCCAGGGGGCCAAGCTTGGCTATGGCTACACCTTC CASSTQGAKLGYGYTF
TRBJ1-1 NA TRBV28 TRBD1 TGTGCCAGCAGTTTACCGAGACAGGGGGCCACTGAAGCTTTCTTT CASSLPRQGATEAFF
TRBJ2-1 few TRBV19 NA TGTGCCAGTAGTATAGATCTAGGGGGTTCCTACAATGAGCAGTTCTTC CASSIDLGGSYNEQFF
TRBJ1-5 NA TRBV27 NA TGTGCCAGCAGTCCTACAGGGACGAGTCCTAGCAATCAGCCCCAGCATTTT CASSPTGTSPSNQPQHF
TRBJ1-2 NA TRBV7-2 NA TGTGCCAGCAGAATAGGGGGGCTCGGCTACACCTTC CASRIGGLGYTF
TRBJ1-2 NA TRBV29-1 NA TGCAGCGTTCAAGAATCCTTCGGCTACACCTTC CSVQESFGYTF
TRBJ2-3 NA TRBV28 NA TGTGCCAGCAGTTTAGGCGTCGGTGCAGATACGCAGTATTTT CASSLGVGADTQYF
TRBJ1-1 NA TRBV29-1 TRBD1 TGCAGCGTTGCACAGGGGGATTTGGACACTGAAGCTTTCTTT CSVAQGDLDTEAFF
TRBJ2-7 NA TRBV5-1 TRBD2 TGCGCCAGCAGCCACCGGGGCGGGAGTGAGTCCCACGAGCAGTACTTC CASSHRGGSESHEQYF
TRBJ2-7 NA TRBV7-9 TRBD1 TGTGCCAGCAGCAAAACCGGGACAGAGACCTACGAGCAGTACTTC CASSKTGTETYEQYF
TRBJ1-5 few TRBV4-1 NA TGCGCCAGCAGCCAAGTGGATTATTCAGGGCAGCCCCAGCATTTT CASSQVDYSGQPQHF
TRBJ2-7 NA TRBV25-1 NA TGTGCCAGCAGTTTGGGGGGCGCGGAGCAGTACTTC CASSLGGAEQYF
TRBJ1-2 NA TRBV30 NA TGTGCCTGGAGTGTGCCCGGCAGTAACTATGGCTACACCTTC CAWSVPGSNYGYTF
TRBJ1-1 NA TRBV30 NA TGTGCCTGGAGTGTAATTTTGGTTCTACAGGGTTACACTGAAGCTTTCTTT CAWSVILVLQGYTEAFF
TRBJ2-3 few TRBV28 NA TGTGCCAGCAGTTTACGTGGCGGCCGCACAGATACGCAGTATTTT CASSLRGGRTDTQYF
TRBJ2-2 NA TRBV5-1 NA TGCGCCAGCACCCTAATCAGCGGGGAGCTGTTTTTT CASTLISGELFF
TRBJ2-7 NA TRBV29-1 NA TGCAGCGTTCGGCGCGGCTCCTACGAGCAGTACTTC CSVRRGSYEQYF
TRBJ2-7 NA TRBV7-9 NA TGTGCCAGCAGCCTCCCGAGTCTTTACGAGCAGTACTTC CASSLPSLYEQYF
TRBJ2-1 NA TRBV7-9 NA TGTGCCAGCAGCTTAGACGGGACCGGGCAGTTCTTC CASSLDGTGQFF
TRBJ2-1 NA TRBV29-1 NA TGCAGCGTTACCTTCGTTGAAGGGGATTTTATAAATGAGCAGTTCTTC CSVTFVEGDFINEQFF
TRBJ2-1 NA TRBV2 TRBD2 TGTGCCACCCGGGGCGGGAGGGGTGATGAGCAGTTCTTC CATRGGRGDEQFF
TRBJ2-7 NA TRBV29-1 TRBD1 TGCAGCGTTTACAGGGGCTTCGACGAGCAGTACTTC CSVYRGFDEQYF